The 26 T cell receptor beta chains in this list originate from one sample, sequenced in a study of shared clonotypes between healthy human individuals. Sequenced by immunoSEQ multiplex PCR; TCRdb stores in-frame clones only, minus some. The data show 2,500,000 or so clones, over 85% seen once. Material: naive CD4+ T cells sorted from blood. The subset is: CD45RA+ positively selected. The receptors come from a man younger than 35 in good health.

This chain joins TRBV2 and TRBJ2-5; tentatively, D is TRBD1 (5 bases). Germline V gives CDR1 SNHLY, CDR2 FYNNEI. V was clipped by 2 bases and J by 5 bases, with 12 bases between them. The CDR3 is 14 amino acids. CDR3 in amino acids: CASSEYRSIETQYF. The CDR3 bases are TGTGCCAGCAGTGAATACAGGTCGATTGAGACCCAGTACTTC.

V and J are TRBV9 and TRBJ2-3, with a weak D call TRBD2 (6 bases). In germline, CDR1 is SGDLS, CDR2 YYNGEE. Trimming took 3 bases from V and 5 from J, leaving 16 bases between them. The CDR3 contains 15 residues. CDR3 region: CASSAVTSLIDTQYF. CDR3 nucleotides: TGTGCCAGCAGCGCCGTTACTAGCTTGATAGATACGCAGTATTTT.

This rearrangement joins TRBV7-2 to TRBJ2-5, with D possibly TRBD1 on 7 matching bases. Germline values: CDR1 SGHTA, CDR2 FQGNSA. This CDR3 contains 15 residues. Trimming pared 0 bases from V and 5 bases from J, leaving 13 bases between. The CDR3 DNA sequence: TGTGCCAGCAGCTTAGCTGCAGGGGGGTCTGAGACCCAGTACTTC. This sequence encodes CASSLAAGGSETQYF.

The table lists this clone with a few counts. V usage is TRBV6-6 and J usage is TRBJ1-1; TRBD1 is a possible D gene (5 bases). The CDR3 has 12 amino acids. CDR1 is MNHNY, CDR2 SVGAGI, per germline (reference sequence). The V end was cut by 7 bases, the J end by 6 bases, with 12 bases between. DNA of the CDR3: TGTGCCAGCAATCAGGGTCTCGCTGAAGCTTTCTTT. Translation: CASNQGLAEAFF.

The chain combines TRBV7-2 with TRBJ2-1, with 13 bases aligning to TRBD2. From germline, CDR1 is SGHTA and CDR2 FQGNSA. CDR3 length equals 18 residues. Trimming removed 0 bases from V and 3 bases from J; junction bases left unmatched: 5. The CDR3 is CASSLARLAGGIYNEQFF. The CDR3 nucleotides are TGTGCCAGCAGCTTAGCCAGACTAGCGGGAGGTATCTACAATGAGCAGTTCTTC.

Comment on this clone: Different DNA sequences within this sample yield the same CDR3. The CDR3 nucleotides are TGTGCCAGCAGCCAAGCCGGGAATTCACCCCTCCACTTT. Translated, it gives CASSQAGNSPLHF. The chain recombines TRBV14 with TRBJ1-6; D remains ambiguous. There are 13 residues in the CDR3. Looked up from germline, CDR1 is SGHDN and CDR2 is FVKESK. Trimming pared 1 base from V and 7 bases from J, leaving 5 bases between.

The chain links TRBV6-5 to TRBJ2-7; 14 bases align to TRBD2. CDR3 size: 14 residues. V shed 6 bases, J shed 6 bases, and the junction held 4 bases outside the gene matches. CDR1 MNHEY and CDR2 SVGAGI come from the germline V gene. In DNA, the CDR3 is TGTGCCAGCAGCGGACTAGCGGGAGGTCTCGAGCAGTACTTC. Protein sequence: CASSGLAGGLEQYF.

The rearrangement uses TRBV9 and TRBJ2-5; weak D call: TRBD1 (5 bases). This CDR3 has 16 amino acids. The germline V gene has CDR1 SGDLS and CDR2 YYNGEE. Trimming cost V 4 bases and J 3 bases, with 19 bases left between them. The CDR3 DNA is TGTGCCAGCAGCTTACCCCCCGGACACTCGGAAGAGACCCAGTACTTC. Translation gives CASSLPPGHSEETQYF. The entire variable domain, with the rest obtained from reference TRBV9 and TRBJ2-5, is as follows: DSGVTQTPKHLITATGQRVTLRCSPRSGDLSVYWYQQSLDQGLQFLIQYYNGEERAKGNILERFSAQQFPDLHSELNLSSLELGDSALYFCASSLPPGHSEETQYFGPGTRLLVL.

The chain combines TRBV23-1 with TRBJ1-1, with TRBD1 identical over 8 bases. TRBV23-1 belongs to the ORF category, with a function that is uncertain. The J segment lost 6 bases and the V segment lost 8 bases, leaving 5 bases of the junction unmatched. This CDR3 spans 12 amino acids. CDR3 residues: CASSSGGPEAFF. CDR3 DNA sequence: TGCGCCAGCTCCTCAGGGGGCCCTGAAGCTTTCTTT.

The chain combines TRBV27 with TRBJ1-1; D unresolved. The CDR3 sequence is 14 residues long. In germline, CDR1 is MNHEY, CDR2 SMNVEV (reference sequence). V was pared by 4 bases and J by 1 base, with 10 bases between. The CDR3 is CASSYGTWNTEAFF. CDR3 nucleotides: TGTGCCAGCAGTTATGGCACATGGAACACTGAAGCTTTCTTT.

The V and J genes are TRBV7-6 and TRBJ2-7, with 10 bases aligning to TRBD1. Germline V gene lookup returns CDR1 SGHVS and CDR2 FNYEAQ. The CDR3 spans 17 residues. With V trimmed by 2 bases and J by 2 bases, 9 bases remained unmatched. The CDR3 sequence is CASSLRRPTGGPYEQYF. The CDR3 DNA reads as TGTGCCAGCAGCTTACGCCGACCGACAGGGGGCCCCTACGAGCAGTACTTC. Variable domain in full (rest from reference TRBV7-6 and TRBJ2-7): GAGVSQSPRYKVTKRGQDVALRCDPISGHVSLYWYRQALGQGPEFLTYFNYEAQQDKSGLPNDRFSAERPEGSISTLTIQRTEQRDSAMYRCASSLRRPTGGPYEQYFGPGTRLTVT.

Notes on this clone: Other DNA sequences in this sample translate to the same CDR3. This rearrangement joins TRBV18 to TRBJ1-1; D perhaps matches TRBD1 (5 bases). Trimming took off 5 bases at V and 1 base at J, with 8 bases between the two ends. Germline V gene lookup returns CDR1 KGHSH and CDR2 LQKENI. The CDR3 length is 13 residues. CDR3 sequence: CASSEGPNTEAFF. The CDR3 bases are TGTGCCAGCTCAGAGGGACCGAACACTGAAGCTTTCTTT.

This clone was detected only a few times. J is TRBJ1-5 and V is TRBV10-3, with D perhaps matching TRBD1 (5 bases). Trimming took off 6 bases at V and 6 bases at J, with 9 bases between the two ends. The V gene's germline CDR1 is ENHRY and CDR2 SYGVKD. CDR3 length: 12 residues. CDR3 nucleotide sequence: TGTGCCATCAGCGGACATGGTCAGCCCCAGCATTTT. As protein: CAISGHGQPQHF.

The chain has TRBV27 and TRBJ2-1; the match to TRBD2 covers 9 bases. Germline trimming cut 1 base from V and 8 bases from J; bases unmatched to any gene: 15. This CDR3 has 18 amino acids. Germline loops: CDR1 MNHEY, CDR2 SMNVEV (reference sequence). The CDR3 sequence: CASSLLSLAGNYVDEQFF. CDR3 DNA: TGTGCCAGCAGTTTATTGTCCCTAGCGGGAAATTATGTCGATGAGCAGTTCTTC.

This sequence joins TRBV15 and TRBJ2-2, with 8 bases that match TRBD1. V lost 0 bases to trimming and J lost 8 bases; unmatched junction nucleotides: 11. Germline lookup yields CDR1 LNHNV and CDR2 YYDKDF (reference sequence). This CDR3 spans 17 amino acids. CDR3 in DNA: TGTGCCACCAGCAGAGACCTTCTTACCACAGGGGGAGGGGAGCTGTTTTTT. It translates to CATSRDLLTTGGGELFF.

The chain is built from TRBV5-6 and TRBJ2-7; D call uncertain. The CDR3 runs to 13 residues. The V gene's germline CDR1 is SGHDT and CDR2 YYEEEE. Between the trimmed V and J ends, which lost 1 base and 7 bases, there was a span of 12 bases. CDR3 coding DNA: TGTGCCAGCAGCTTGCCGGCTGACGGGGAGCAGTACTTC. Protein: CASSLPADGEQYF.

The V and J genes are TRBV7-2 and TRBJ2-2; no firm D call. Germline loops: CDR1 SGHTA, CDR2 FQGNSA. Deletions cut 3 bases from V and 8 bases from J, with 13 bases between. This CDR3 is built from 14 residues. This CDR3 reads CASSFTPLQGELFF. The CDR3 nucleotides are TGTGCCAGCAGCTTTACCCCGCTGCAAGGGGAGCTGTTTTTT. The variable domain in full, completed from reference TRBV7-2 and TRBJ2-2, reads GAGVSQSPSNKVTEKGKDVELRCDPISGHTALYWYRQSLGQGLEFLIYFQGNSAPDKSGLPSDRFSAERTGGSVSTLTIQRTQQEDSAVYLCASSFTPLQGELFFGEGSRLTVL.

The chain recombines TRBV14 with TRBJ2-1; no clear D gene. The CDR3 is made up of 16 amino acids. V lost 0 bases and J lost 4, with 13 bases in between. Germline V gives CDR1 SGHDN, CDR2 FVKESK. CDR3 region: CASSQDGSLGYNEQFF. In nucleotides, the CDR3 is TGTGCCAGCAGCCAAGACGGCTCCCTCGGGTACAATGAGCAGTTCTTC.

The genes are TRBV2 and TRBJ1-6; possibly TRBD1 for D (6 bases). The V gene lost 9 bases and the J gene lost 7 bases, with 25 bases spanning the gap. The germline V gene encodes CDR1 SNHLY and CDR2 FYNNEI. The CDR3 totals 17 residues. CDR3 coding DNA: TGTGCCAGTTCAAAAGTTTCGAGGGACATTGTCAATTCACCCCTCCACTTT. Amino acids: CASSKVSRDIVNSPLHF.

The V gene is TRBV6-6, the J gene TRBJ1-1, with TRBD1 matching 9 bases. Germline values: CDR1 MNHNY, CDR2 SVGAGI (reference sequence). Trimming cost V 2 bases and J 5 bases; bases outside gene matches: 6. The CDR3 has 15 amino acids. The CDR3 loop reads CASSYLGQGSTEAFF. CDR3 nucleotides: TGTGCCAGCAGTTACCTGGGACAGGGTAGTACTGAAGCTTTCTTT.

The chain uses TRBV30 and TRBJ1-5; D perhaps matches TRBD1 (6 bases). Looked up from germline, CDR1 is GTSNPN and CDR2 is SVGIG (reference sequence). The CDR3 sequence is 16 residues long. Trimming removed 1 base at V and 6 bases at J, with 19 bases between. As DNA, the CDR3 is TGTGCCTGGAGTGAATGGGACACCATAAGAACTCAGCCCCAGCATTTT. Residues: CAWSEWDTIRTQPQHF.

V usage is TRBV7-8 and J usage is TRBJ1-5, with D hard to call. CDR3 length: 13 amino acids. The V end lost 4 bases, the J end lost 2 bases, and 6 bases lay between the germline ends. Germline V gives CDR1 SGHVS, CDR2 FQNEAQ. The CDR3 reads CASSSGGNQPQHF. CDR3 nucleotide sequence: TGTGCCAGCAGCTCGGGAGGCAATCAGCCCCAGCATTTT.

V gene TRBV27 combines with J gene TRBJ1-1; D is undetermined. V was pared by 5 bases and J by 0 bases, with 16 bases between. Germline V lookup: CDR1 MNHEY, CDR2 SMNVEV (reference sequence). This CDR3 comprises 16 residues. For the CDR3, the DNA is TGTGCCAGCAGTACCCGGACCTACCGGGTGAACACTGAAGCTTTCTTT. Translation gives CASSTRTYRVNTEAFF.

In DNA, the CDR3 is TGTGCCATCCAAAGACCTAATGAAAAACTGTTTTTT. This sequence encodes CAIQRPNEKLFF. The chain joins TRBV6-6 to TRBJ1-4; no definite D call. Germline CDR1 is MNHNY and CDR2 is SVGAGI (reference sequence). The CDR3 totals 12 residues. V lost 10 bases to trimming and J lost 3 bases, with 9 bases between them.

V is TRBV19 and J is TRBJ2-1; 13 positions agree with TRBD2. V gave up 6 bases and J gave up 5 bases; unmatched junction bases: 4. Germline V gene lookup returns CDR1 LNHDA and CDR2 SQIVND (reference sequence). This CDR3 contains 15 residues. DNA for the CDR3: TGTGCCAGTAGCACCACTAGCGGGAGGGACAATGAGCAGTTCTTC. Translation gives CASSTTSGRDNEQFF.

The chain combines TRBV6-6 with TRBJ2-3; D is unclear. Germline CDR1 is MNHNY and CDR2 is SVGAGI (reference sequence). Trimming stripped 2 bases from V and 5 bases from J, with 11 bases between. The CDR3 is made up of 14 amino acids. The CDR3 reads CASSYRPVGDTQYF. The DNA for the CDR3 is TGTGCCAGCAGTTACCGGCCAGTCGGAGATACGCAGTATTTT.